This entry lists 14 T cell receptor beta chains sequenced from one sample in a study of response to subunit inactivated influenza vaccine. TCRdb processed the RT-PCR reads anew with MiXCR; each CDR3 protein has one entry. Of over 450,000 distinct CDR3 sequences in the sample, around 13% were seen once. The starting material was PBMCs from blood, obtained 45 days after vaccination. The receptors originated from a man aged 50 to 60 who received an inactivated influenza vaccine.

This clonotype was seen only a few times. The rearrangement joins TRBV7-2 to TRBJ2-7; D is possibly TRBD1 or TRBD2 (5 bases each). The germline V gene encodes CDR1 SGHTA and CDR2 FQGNSA. The CDR3 is made up of 15 amino acids. V was cut by 0 bases and J by 2 bases, with 11 bases left in between. The CDR3 loop reads CASSLAGTDPYEQYF. In DNA form, the CDR3 reads TGTGCCAGCAGCTTAGCCGGGACGGATCCCTACGAGCAGTACTTC.

The chain recombines TRBV10-3 with TRBJ2-2, with D maybe TRBD1 (6 bases). Germline CDR1 and CDR2: ENHRY and SYGVKD. The CDR3 runs to 14 residues. V was clipped by 2 bases and J by 4 bases, with 8 bases between them. The CDR3 is CAISEGTLTGELFF. The DNA for the CDR3 is TGTGCCATCAGTGAGGGGACACTCACCGGGGAGCTGTTTTTT.

There are a few counts of this clonotype. This chain uses TRBV27 with TRBJ2-1; 8 bases map to TRBD1. V gave up 3 bases and J gave up 9 bases; unmatched junction bases: 13. Germline V gene data show CDR1 as MNHEY and CDR2 as SMNVEV (reference sequence). The CDR3 is 16 residues long. CDR3 sequence: CASSFGGQGTRGEQFF. The CDR3 DNA reads TGTGCCAGCAGTTTCGGAGGACAGGGAACAAGGGGTGAGCAGTTCTTC.

This clonotype was picked up a small number of times. V usage is TRBV13 and J usage is TRBJ1-5; D remains unclear. V was clipped by 5 bases and J by 0 bases, with 8 bases between them. The CDR3 runs 14 residues. Looked up from germline, CDR1 is PRHDT and CDR2 is FYEKMQ (reference sequence). CDR3 bases: TGTGCCAGCAGCCAGAGATTTAGCAATCAGCCCCAGCATTTT. Amino acids: CASSQRFSNQPQHF.

The chain has TRBV7-9 and TRBJ2-6; D remains ambiguous. Trimming shortened V by 2 bases and J by 0 bases, and 11 bases separated the two germline ends. Germline lookup yields CDR1 SEHNR and CDR2 FQNEAQ (reference sequence). The CDR3 contains 17 residues. The CDR3 loop reads CASSLQSRSSGANVLTF. The CDR3 DNA reads as TGTGCCAGCAGCTTACAATCTAGAAGCTCTGGGGCCAACGTCCTGACTTTC.

V gene TRBV2 combines with J gene TRBJ1-6, with 8 bases aligning to TRBD1. CDR3 length: 12 residues. Per germline, CDR1 SNHLY and CDR2 FYNNEI. Trimming at V came to 9 bases and at J to 15 bases, leaving 10 bases not matched to a gene. CDR3 nucleotides: TGTGCCAGTAATGACAGGGGTACGCGCCTCCACTTT. Translating it yields CASNDRGTRLHF.

This clonotype was seen ten or more times. The chain combines TRBV3-1 with TRBJ2-2, with D unresolved. Per germline, CDR1 LGHDT and CDR2 YNNKEL (reference sequence). V gave up 5 bases and J gave up 0 bases, with 7 bases separating them. CDR3 size: 14 residues. CDR3 sequence (DNA): TGTGCCAGCAGCGAAGTTGCGAACACCGGGGAGCTGTTTTTT. It encodes CASSEVANTGELFF.

The chain is built from TRBV20-1 and TRBJ2-7, with D hard to call. This CDR3 is built from 11 residues. Germline V CDR1 and CDR2: DFQATT, SNEGSKA (reference sequence). V lost 5 bases, J lost 0 bases, and 5 bases lay in between. CDR3 nucleotide sequence: TGCAGTGCTTGGGACTCCTACGAGCAGTACTTC. Its protein product is CSAWDSYEQYF.

The chain couples TRBV29-1 to TRBJ2-3; D remains unclear. This CDR3 comprises 13 residues. Per the germline V gene, CDR1 is SQVTM and CDR2 is ANQGSEA. V dropped 6 bases and J dropped 7 bases, with 17 bases sitting between them. The CDR3 region has the DNA TGCAGCGTCGAGGATCCCGCCGGTTATACGCAGTATTTT. Residues: CSVEDPAGYTQYF.

This chain joins TRBV20-1 and TRBJ2-1, with TRBD2 identical over 10 bases. Looked up from germline, CDR1 is DFQATT and CDR2 is SNEGSKA (reference sequence). Trimming took 6 bases from V and 3 from J; bases not matched to a gene: 8. The CDR3 has 15 amino acids. CDR3 DNA: TGCAGTGCCGAGGCACTAGCGGGACACTACAATGAGCAGTTCTTC. Protein sequence: CSAEALAGHYNEQFF.

The table lists this clonotype with a few counts. The chain links TRBV12-3 or TRBV12-4 to TRBJ2-3; 9 bases map to TRBD2. The ends lost 5 bases at V and 2 bases at J; junction bases unmatched: 8. CDR3 length equals 16 residues. Here the CDR3 reads CASSRLLAGYTDTQYF. In DNA form, the CDR3 reads TGTGCCAGCAGTCGACTGCTAGCGGGGTACACAGATACGCAGTATTTT.

The chain uses TRBV28 and TRBJ2-7; unclear D gene. CDR1 MDHEN and CDR2 SYDVKM come from the germline V gene. With 6 bases removed from V and 2 bases from J, the gap between germline ends came to 14 bases. CDR3 length: 14 residues. The CDR3 nucleotides are TGTGCCAGCAGCCTACCCTCCCAGACCTACGAGCAGTACTTC. Protein: CASSLPSQTYEQYF.

The gene calls are TRBV5-1 and TRBJ2-5; D is perhaps TRBD1 or TRBD2 (6 bases each). This CDR3 contains 17 residues. Germline lookup yields CDR1 SGHRS and CDR2 YFSETQ. Between the trimmed V and J ends, which lost 0 bases and 5 bases, there was a span of 20 bases. The CDR3 coding sequence is TGCGCCAGCAGCTTGGCCTGGGGGGCCCCTTCGTCTGAGACCCAGTACTTC. It encodes CASSLAWGAPSSETQYF.

Only a few counts were recorded for this clonotype. The chain combines TRBV27 with TRBJ2-7; D possibly uses TRBD1 or TRBD2 (5 bases each). Trimming removed 9 bases from V and 3 bases from J, with 21 bases in between. The CDR3 has 15 residues. Germline loops: CDR1 MNHEY, CDR2 SMNVEV (reference sequence). CDR3 loop: CASRIAPGRGYEQYF. The CDR3 DNA sequence: TGTGCCAGTAGAATCGCTCCGGGACGGGGCTACGAGCAGTACTTC.